The source of this TCR beta chain is a study of immune evolution from preneoplasia to lung adenocarcinoma. Study as a whole: HLA loss of heterozygosity: 5.5% to 8.5% AIS, under 19% MIA, around 33% ADC, none AAH.

Profiled with immunoSEQ multiplex PCR; TCRdb holds only in-frame clones, not every one. The sample comprises several thousand clones, roughly 80% of which are singletons, and 2.8% rests with the top ten. This clone was detected once. The junction differs from germline at one of its ends, possibly a read error. The V gene's germline CDR1 is SNHLY and CDR2 FYNNEI. This CDR3 comprises 15 residues. The specimen was FFPE minimally invasive lung adenocarcinoma tissue. The V gene is TRBV2, the J gene TRBJ1-4; D gene unclear. The sequence derives from a person aged 70 to 80 with lung adenocarcinoma. The CDR3 loop is CASRASSPPGPGPLF. The CDR3 nucleotides read TGTGCCAGCAGAGCCTCCTCCCCCCCAGGTCCCGGTCCACTTTTT.